This record looks at one TCR beta chain sequence and its context. In the original processing: For nucleated cells, counts were estimated from reference gene primer amplification. TCRdb's copy holds only in-frame clones and misses some; the assay was immunoSEQ multiplex PCR. V and J calls and clone size are given by that table; D and trimming were obtained from the DNA. The data contain about 100,000 clones, 70% to 90% of them singletons. The record originates from a study of blood T cell repertoires in COVID-19. At the level of the study: The study drew acute and convalescent COVID-19 samples from the United States, Italy and Spain.

Sequenced material: peripheral blood. The receptor was isolated from a man between 45 and 60 years old with active or convalescent COVID-19.

The CDR3 sequence is CASSIRVGLVETQYF. The CDR3 nucleotides read TGTGCCAGTAGTATCCGGGTCGGACTCGTAGAGACCCAGTACTTC. The V gene is TRBV19, the J gene TRBJ2-5; possibly TRBD2 for D (5 bases). CDR3 length: 15 residues. The ends were cut back, 3 bases at V and 4 bases at J, with 15 bases in the middle. Germline values: CDR1 LNHDA, CDR2 SQIVND (reference sequence).